The T cell receptor beta chain under discussion was sequenced for a study of tumor-infiltrating lymphocytes in primary liver carcinoma. About the study: Men as well as women, aged 30 to 69 years, made up the patients. Study outcomes and limitations: Blood had a significantly lower top-250-clone fraction than tumors did (p = 0.039).

As regards this clonotype: Its antigen is as yet unknown.

Trimming stripped 10 bases from V and 0 bases from J, with 16 bases between. Germline CDR1 and CDR2: MNHNS and SASEGT. The CDR3 spans 15 residues. Blood RNA originated from unsorted whole blood, with germline DNA additionally extracted. A primer in the constant region served to generate TCR beta cDNA from approximately 500 ng of total RNA. Slightly modified ARM-PCR, run as three nested multiplex PCR rounds, produced the TCR beta libraries. Two initial PCR rounds of about 10 cycles each paired TRBV1-TRBV30 forward primers with a C-beta reverse primer. TCRdb fed the multiplex PCR reads into MiXCR, producing one record per CDR3 protein. Of approximately 330,000 distinct CDR3 sequences listed, roughly 61% are singletons.

The chain carries TRBV6-1 and TRBJ1-5, with unresolved D. The specimen sequenced was peripheral blood. This sequence originates from a man aged 35-49 years with primary liver carcinoma and hepatitis B virus infection. The CDR3 sequence: CANSRIADSNQPQHF. The CDR3 bases are TGTGCCAACAGCCGGATAGCTGATAGCAATCAGCCCCAGCATTTT.